This T cell receptor beta chain was recorded in a study of shared clonotypes between healthy human individuals. CDR1 is SGHAT, CDR2 FQNNGV, per germline. The CDR3 contains 15 residues. V was shortened by 2 bases and J by 2 bases, with 13 bases between the two germline ends. Profiled with immunoSEQ multiplex PCR; TCRdb holds only in-frame clones, not every one. This table holds millions of clones, less than 95% found once. Selected positively for CCR7 and CD45RO-negative, naive CD8 cells excluded terminally differentiated effector memory CD45RA+ cells. The sequenced sample consisted of naive CD8+ T cells sorted from blood. This TCR was recovered from a man aged 18 to 29 in good health. The chain couples TRBV11-2 to TRBJ2-7; possibly TRBD2 for D (5 bases). The CDR3 here is CASSLFYEGTYEQYF. The CDR3 bases are TGTGCCAGCAGCTTATTTTACGAGGGTACCTACGAGCAGTACTTC.